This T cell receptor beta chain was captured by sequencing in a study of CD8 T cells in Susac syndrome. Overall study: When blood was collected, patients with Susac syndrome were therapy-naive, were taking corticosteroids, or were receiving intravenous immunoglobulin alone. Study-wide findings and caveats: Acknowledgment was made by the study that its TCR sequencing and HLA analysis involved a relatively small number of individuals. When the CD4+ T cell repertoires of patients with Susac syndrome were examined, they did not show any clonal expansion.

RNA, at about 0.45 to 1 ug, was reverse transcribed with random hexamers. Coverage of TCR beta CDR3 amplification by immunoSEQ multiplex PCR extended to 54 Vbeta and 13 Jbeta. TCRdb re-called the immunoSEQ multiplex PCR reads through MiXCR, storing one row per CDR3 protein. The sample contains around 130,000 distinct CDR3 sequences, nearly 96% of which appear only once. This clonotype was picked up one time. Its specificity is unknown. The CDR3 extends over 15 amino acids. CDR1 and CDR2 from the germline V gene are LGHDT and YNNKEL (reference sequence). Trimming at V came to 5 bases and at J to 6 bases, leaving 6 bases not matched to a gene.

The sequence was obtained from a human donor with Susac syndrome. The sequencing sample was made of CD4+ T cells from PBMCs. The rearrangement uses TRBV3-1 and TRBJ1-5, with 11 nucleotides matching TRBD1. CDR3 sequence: CASSGTGQGGQPQHF. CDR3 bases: TGTGCCAGCAGCGGAACGGGACAGGGGGGTCAGCCCCAGCATTTT.